The subject of this entry is one TCR beta chain. TCRdb's copy holds only in-frame clones and misses some; the assay was immunoSEQ multiplex PCR. The sample records more than 35,000 clones, 91% being singletons. The source of the sample is a study of T cell changes during pregnancy in multiple sclerosis. The clonotype comes from a female donor in good health, enrolled as a control in a pregnancy study. The sequenced sample was CD4+ T cells from peripheral blood mononuclear cells, obtained in the third trimester of pregnancy.

CDR3: CASSAQGAGIAYEQYF. CDR3 nucleotides: TGTGCCAGCAGCGCCCAAGGAGCGGGGATCGCCTACGAGCAGTACTTC. This chain uses TRBV7-8 with TRBJ2-7; 7 nucleotides agree with TRBD2. The J segment lost 2 bases and the V segment lost 5 bases, leaving 12 bases of the junction unmatched. Germline V gene data show CDR1 as SGHVS and CDR2 as FQNEAQ. The CDR3 covers 16 residues.